The 11 T cell receptor beta chains below all came from one sample that was sequenced in a study of T cells expressing NK-cell markers (dated by TCRdb to 2018 to 2020). Libraries were built with 5' RACE. Sequencing used an Illumina HiSeq 2000. TCRdb reprocessed the reads and provides one entry for every CDR3 protein sequence; no DNA is given. The sample table on file contains approximately 550,000 distinct CDR3 sequences. Roughly 3.4% of the sample is in the top ten clones. The sample consisted of blood T cells: a sorted CD56 or NKG2C T cell subset, CD4+ or CD8+ T cells, or bulk PBMC T cells (not recorded which). These receptors came from a man aged 18 to 35 in good health. Donor details come from another sample of the same person, matched by shared clones.

The chain employs TRBV20-1 and TRBJ1-2; TCRdb calls TRBD1, which cannot be checked without DNA. CDR1 DFQATT and CDR2 SNEGSKA come from the germline V gene (reference sequence). The CDR3 is made up of 13 amino acids. CDR3 loop: CSAQTTGDGGYTF.

This chain uses TRBV10-3 with TRBJ2-5; TCRdb gives TRBD1 as the D gene, but with no DNA this cannot be confirmed. The CDR3 loop spans 14 amino acids. The germline CDR1 and CDR2 sequences are ENHRY and SYGVKD. The CDR3 loop is CATTEGGGQETQYF.

The chain carries TRBV4-1 and TRBJ2-1; the TCRdb D gene call, TRBD1, has no DNA to confirm it. The CDR3 covers 14 residues. Germline CDR1 reads MGHRA; CDR2 reads YSYEKL. The CDR3 sequence: CASSQEEGLGPQFF.

The chain joins TRBV25-1 to TRBJ2-2; TCRdb calls TRBD2, which cannot be checked without DNA. The CDR3 runs to 15 residues. Looked up from germline, CDR1 is MGHDK and CDR2 is SYGVNS. CDR3 amino acids: CASSPTAMNTGELFF.

The CDR3 here is CASTSTGELFF. The chain joins TRBV6-5 to TRBJ2-2. There are 11 residues in the CDR3. Germline CDR1 and CDR2: MNHEY and SVGAGI.

V and J are TRBV11-2 and TRBJ2-1; no DNA is available, so the TRBD2 call from TCRdb remains unchecked. Germline lookup yields CDR1 SGHAT and CDR2 FQNNGV. The CDR3 sequence is 16 residues long. CDR3 loop: CASSLPGTISTREQFF.

The rearrangement joins TRBV12-3 or TRBV12-4 to TRBJ1-2. The length of the CDR3 is 11 residues. This CDR3 reads CASSLGRGYTF.

This rearrangement joins TRBV20-1 to TRBJ1-2. The CDR3 has 12 amino acids. Germline V gene data show CDR1 as DFQATT and CDR2 as SNEGSKA (reference sequence). CDR3 region: CSASGVDYGYTF.

This rearrangement joins TRBV12-3 or TRBV12-4 to TRBJ1-3; TCRdb calls TRBD1, which cannot be checked without DNA. The CDR3 consists of 15 residues. The chain's CDR3 is CASRSQGASGNTIYF.

The gene calls are TRBV27 and TRBJ2-1; TCRdb proposes TRBD2, but this gene call is untestable without DNA. CDR1 and CDR2 from the germline V gene are MNHEY and SMNVEV (reference sequence). This CDR3 region has 17 residues. This CDR3 is CASSSPQLAGVPRPEFF.

The rearrangement joins TRBV5-5 to TRBJ1-2. CDR3 size: 13 residues. Per the germline V gene, CDR1 is SGHKS and CDR2 is YYEKEE (reference sequence). CDR3: CASSRDINYGYTF.